This T cell receptor (beta chain) was recovered during a study of Graves' ophthalmopathy and Graves' hyperthyroidism. Study-level points and caveats: Detection in blood was also observed for most expanded thyroid clonotypes above 0.001 frequency.

This clonotype showed up many times. Its target is not known. The TCR beta CDR3 regions underwent amplification from RNA transcripts. In the first round, RT-PCR was carried out with HTBI primers, and a multiplex PCR formed the second round. TCRdb reprocessed the multiplex PCR reads via MiXCR and lists one record per CDR3 protein. Here the sample spans 170,000 or so distinct CDR3 sequences, under 40% being singletons. Moderately to severely active ophthalmopathy under 3 months, CAS at least 3, NOSPECS at least 4. Patients were left out if they had other autoimmune diseases, uncontrolled infections, pregnancy or lactation. The PBMCs used were ones drawn from 10 ml of fresh peripheral blood. V dropped 7 bases and J dropped 5 bases, with 21 bases sitting between them. Germline V CDR1 and CDR2: MDHEN, SYDVKM. The CDR3 extends over 15 amino acids.

The chain links TRBV28 to TRBJ2-7; tentatively, D is TRBD1 or TRBD2 (5 bases each). The material sequenced was peripheral blood. This clonotype was sampled from a woman aged 40 to 50 with Graves' ophthalmopathy. The CDR3 region is CASNQRPGTWDEQYF. In DNA form, the CDR3 reads TGTGCCAGCAACCAACGCCCCGGGACCTGGGACGAGCAGTACTTC.